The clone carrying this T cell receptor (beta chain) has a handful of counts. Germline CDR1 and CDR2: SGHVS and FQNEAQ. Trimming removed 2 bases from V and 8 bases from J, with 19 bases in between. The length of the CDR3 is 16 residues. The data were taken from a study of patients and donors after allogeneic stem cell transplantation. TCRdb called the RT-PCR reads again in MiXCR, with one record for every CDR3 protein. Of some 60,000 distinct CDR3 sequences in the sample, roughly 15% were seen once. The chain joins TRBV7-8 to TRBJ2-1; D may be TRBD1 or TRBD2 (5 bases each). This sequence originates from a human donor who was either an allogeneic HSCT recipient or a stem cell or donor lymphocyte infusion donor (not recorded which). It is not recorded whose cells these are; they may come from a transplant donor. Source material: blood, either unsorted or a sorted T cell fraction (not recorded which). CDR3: CASSLKRGRDLHEQFF. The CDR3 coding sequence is TGTGCCAGCAGCTTAAAGAGGGGCAGGGACCTCCATGAGCAGTTCTTC.